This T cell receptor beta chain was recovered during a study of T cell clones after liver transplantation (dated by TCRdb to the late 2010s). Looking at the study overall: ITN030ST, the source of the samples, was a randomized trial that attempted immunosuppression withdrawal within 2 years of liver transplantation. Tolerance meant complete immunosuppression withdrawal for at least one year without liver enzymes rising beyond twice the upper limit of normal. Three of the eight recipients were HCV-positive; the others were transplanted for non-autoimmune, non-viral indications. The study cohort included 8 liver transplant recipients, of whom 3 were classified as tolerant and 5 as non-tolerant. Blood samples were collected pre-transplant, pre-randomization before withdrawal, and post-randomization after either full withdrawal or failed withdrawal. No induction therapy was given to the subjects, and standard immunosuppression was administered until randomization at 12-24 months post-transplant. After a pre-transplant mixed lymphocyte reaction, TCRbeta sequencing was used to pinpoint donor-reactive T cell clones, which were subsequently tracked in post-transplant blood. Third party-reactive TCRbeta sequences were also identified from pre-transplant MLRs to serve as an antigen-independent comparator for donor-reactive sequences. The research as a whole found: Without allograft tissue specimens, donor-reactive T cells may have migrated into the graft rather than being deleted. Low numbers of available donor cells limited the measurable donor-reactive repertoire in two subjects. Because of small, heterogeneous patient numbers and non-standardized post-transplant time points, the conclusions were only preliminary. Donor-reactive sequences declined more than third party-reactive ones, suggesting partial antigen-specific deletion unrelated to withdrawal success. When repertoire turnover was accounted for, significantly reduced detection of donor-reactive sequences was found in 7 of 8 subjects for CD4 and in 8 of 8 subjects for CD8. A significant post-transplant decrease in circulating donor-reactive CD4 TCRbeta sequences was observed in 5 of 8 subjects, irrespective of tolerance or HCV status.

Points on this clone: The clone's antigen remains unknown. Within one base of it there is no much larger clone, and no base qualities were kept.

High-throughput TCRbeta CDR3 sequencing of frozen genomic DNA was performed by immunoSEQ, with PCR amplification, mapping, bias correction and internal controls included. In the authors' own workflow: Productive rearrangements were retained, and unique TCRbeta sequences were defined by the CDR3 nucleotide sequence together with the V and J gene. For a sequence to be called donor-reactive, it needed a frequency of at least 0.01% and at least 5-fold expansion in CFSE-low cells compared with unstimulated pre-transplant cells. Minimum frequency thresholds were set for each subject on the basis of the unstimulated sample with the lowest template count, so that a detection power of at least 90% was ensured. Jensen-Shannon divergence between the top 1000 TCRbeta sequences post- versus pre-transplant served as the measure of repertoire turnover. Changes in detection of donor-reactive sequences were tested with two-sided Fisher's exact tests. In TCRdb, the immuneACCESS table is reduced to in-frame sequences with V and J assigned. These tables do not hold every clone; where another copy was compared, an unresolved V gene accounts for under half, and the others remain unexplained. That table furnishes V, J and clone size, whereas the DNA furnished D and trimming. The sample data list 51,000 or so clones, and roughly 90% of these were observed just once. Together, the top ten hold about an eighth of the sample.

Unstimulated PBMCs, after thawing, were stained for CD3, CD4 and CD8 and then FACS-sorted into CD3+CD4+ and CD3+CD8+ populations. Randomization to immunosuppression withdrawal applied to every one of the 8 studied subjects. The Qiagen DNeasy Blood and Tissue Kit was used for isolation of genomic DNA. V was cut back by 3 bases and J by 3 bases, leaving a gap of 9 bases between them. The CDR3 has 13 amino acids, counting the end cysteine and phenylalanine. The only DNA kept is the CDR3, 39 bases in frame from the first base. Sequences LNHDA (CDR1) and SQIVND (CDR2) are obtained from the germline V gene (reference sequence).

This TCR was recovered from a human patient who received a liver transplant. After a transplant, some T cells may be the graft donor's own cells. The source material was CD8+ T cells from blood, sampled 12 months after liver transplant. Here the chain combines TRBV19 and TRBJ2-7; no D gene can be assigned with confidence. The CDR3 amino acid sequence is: CASSMGISYEQYF. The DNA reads TGTGCCAGTAGTATGGGTATAAGCTACGAGCAGTACTTC.